The following is a T cell receptor (beta chain) sequence with its context. This entry is derived from a study of T cell changes during pregnancy in multiple sclerosis. The repertoire was sequenced with immunoSEQ multiplex PCR; TCRdb's copy has only in-frame clones and lacks some. The table shows fewer than 95,000 clones, with 85% to 95% occurring only once. Sequencing used peripheral blood, obtained in the first trimester of pregnancy. This receptor was identified in a female donor with multiple sclerosis, enrolled in a pregnancy study.

The chain's CDR3 is CASSLVSGVSYEQYF. The CDR3 DNA is TGTGCCAGCAGCTTGGTTAGCGGGGTCTCTTACGAGCAGTACTTC. V is TRBV5-4 and J is TRBJ2-7, with 8 bases lining up with TRBD2. The CDR3 sequence is 15 residues long. The junction had 6 bases not matched to a gene; V was cut back by 0 bases and J by 4 bases. The germline gives CDR1 SGHNT, CDR2 YYREEE (reference sequence).